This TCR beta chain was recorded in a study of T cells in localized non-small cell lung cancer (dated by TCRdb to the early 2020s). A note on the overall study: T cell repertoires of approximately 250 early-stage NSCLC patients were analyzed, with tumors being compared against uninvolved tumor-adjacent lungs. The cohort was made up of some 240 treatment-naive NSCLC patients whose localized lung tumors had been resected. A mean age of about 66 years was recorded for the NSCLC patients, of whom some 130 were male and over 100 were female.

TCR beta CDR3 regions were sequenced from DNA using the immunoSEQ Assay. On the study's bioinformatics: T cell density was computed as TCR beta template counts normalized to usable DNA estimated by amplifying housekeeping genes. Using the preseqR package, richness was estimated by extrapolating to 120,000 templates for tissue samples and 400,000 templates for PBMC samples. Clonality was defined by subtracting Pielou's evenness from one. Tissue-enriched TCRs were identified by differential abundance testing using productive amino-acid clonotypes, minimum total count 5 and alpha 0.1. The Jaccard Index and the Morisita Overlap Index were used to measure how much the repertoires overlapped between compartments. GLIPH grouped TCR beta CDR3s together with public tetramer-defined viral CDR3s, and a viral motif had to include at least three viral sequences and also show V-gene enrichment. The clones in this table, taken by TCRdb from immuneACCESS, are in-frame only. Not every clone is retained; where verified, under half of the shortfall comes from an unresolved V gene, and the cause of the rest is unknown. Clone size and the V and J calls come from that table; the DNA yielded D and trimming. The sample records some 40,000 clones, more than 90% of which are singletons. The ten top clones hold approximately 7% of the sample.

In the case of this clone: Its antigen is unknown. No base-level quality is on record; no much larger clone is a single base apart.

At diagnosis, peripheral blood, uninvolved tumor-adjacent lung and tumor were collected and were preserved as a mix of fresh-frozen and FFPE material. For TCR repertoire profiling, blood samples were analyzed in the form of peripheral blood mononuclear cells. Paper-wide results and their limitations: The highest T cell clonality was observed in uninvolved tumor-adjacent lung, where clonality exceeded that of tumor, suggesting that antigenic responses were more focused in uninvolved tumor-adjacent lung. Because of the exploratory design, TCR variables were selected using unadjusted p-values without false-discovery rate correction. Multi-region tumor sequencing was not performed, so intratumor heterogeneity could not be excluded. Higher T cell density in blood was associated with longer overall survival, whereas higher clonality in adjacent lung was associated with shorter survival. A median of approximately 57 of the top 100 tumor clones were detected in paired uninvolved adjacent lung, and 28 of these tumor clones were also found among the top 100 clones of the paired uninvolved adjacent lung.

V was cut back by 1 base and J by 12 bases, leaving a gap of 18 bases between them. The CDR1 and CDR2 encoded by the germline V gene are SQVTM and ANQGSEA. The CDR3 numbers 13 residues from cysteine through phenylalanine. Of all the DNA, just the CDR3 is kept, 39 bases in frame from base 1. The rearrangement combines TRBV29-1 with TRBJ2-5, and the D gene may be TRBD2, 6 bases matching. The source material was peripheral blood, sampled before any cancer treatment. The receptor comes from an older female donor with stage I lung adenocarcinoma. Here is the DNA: TGCAGCGTTGAAGGGAGGGCAGGCCGAATCAAGTACTTC. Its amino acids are CSVEGRAGRIKYF.